The entry below describes one T cell receptor beta chain. The data stem from a study of blood T cell repertoires in COVID-19. The cohort comprised adults aged 18 to 89 years residing in approximately 25 US areas. Participants were placed into cohorts based on the clinical history they reported. Donors in Cohort 3 who had recovered were those with two negative PCRs, healthcare professional clearance, or resolution of their symptoms. The authors' processing: From reference gene primer amplification, estimates of nucleated cell counts were derived. The assay was immunoSEQ multiplex PCR, and TCRdb's table has in-frame clones only and misses some. The DNA gave D and trimming, while V, J and clone size come from that table. The table shows around 150,000 clones, with roughly 79% occurring only once. The CDR3 spans 15 residues. Trimming cost V 4 bases and J 1 base; bases outside gene matches: 6. The germline gives CDR1 KGHSH, CDR2 LQKENI.

The chain carries TRBV18 and TRBJ1-1, with 7 bases lining up with TRBD1. Sequencing was performed on PBMCs or T cells enriched from blood (not recorded which). This receptor was identified in a woman in her forties or fifties who had recovered from COVID-19. CDR3 residues: CASSLTGAGNTEAFF. The CDR3, as DNA: TGTGCCAGCTCACTCACAGGGGCGGGGAACACTGAAGCTTTCTTT.